The sequence of this TCR beta chain was determined in a study of metastatic and nonmetastatic thyroid tumors (TCRdb year 2020). At the level of the whole study: The researchers compared repertoires between peripheral blood samples and tumor or nodule tissue samples from patients with malignant or benign thyroid disease. General conclusions and limits of the study: In both blood and tumor samples, TCR beta diversity was reported to be significantly higher in malignant tumors than in benign nodules.

This clone has at least ten counts. Its antigen is not yet known. One base away there is no much larger clone; base qualities are not given. Its CDR3 holds 17 amino acids, cysteine through phenylalanine. Kept here is only the CDR3 DNA, which spans 51 bases and is read in frame from base 1. CDR1 and CDR2, per the germline V gene, are MDHEN and SYDVKM. Trimming at the junction amounts to 2 bases on V and 3 bases on J, and the germline ends lie 17 bases apart. The library was built by means of PCR. For sequencing, an Illumina HiSeq 4000 was employed. The TCR beta-chain CDR3 region of each patient was profiled by high-throughput sequencing. The study's own analysis went as follows. A classifier to discriminate distant-metastatic papillary thyroid cancer patients was built from CDR3 differences across clinicopathological groups. To measure repertoire diversity the researchers used the Shannon index, while the Morisita-Horn index served to gauge how similar the tumor and blood repertoires were. Using fastp trimming at Q25 and MiXCR clonotype assembly, TCRdb reanalyzed the public sequencing data and kept in-frame beta chains. These V and J calls originate from TCRdb's pipeline instead of the authors' own analysis. The sample table records nearly 25,000 clones; 13% of these occur just once. The ten largest clones add up to 14% of the sample.

No patient had received any treatment before thyroid surgery. Patient clinical samples collected from about 2012 to 2018 were retrospectively analysed using T-cell receptor beta sequencing. The material sequenced was blood. The clonotype originates from a female donor with papillary thyroid cancer or a benign thyroid nodule (not recorded which). Some clones in this sample may be carry-over from other donors' samples. Recombination joined TRBV28 with TRBJ2-1, with the identity of the D gene unclear. The DNA is TGTGCCAGCAGTTTAGAGGTTCGAGGAGATATCTACAATGAGCAGTTCTTC. Its protein product is CASSLEVRGDIYNEQFF.